Following are 29 T cell receptor beta chains from one sample sequenced in a study of pediatric ulcerative colitis. Repertoires were generated with immunoSEQ multiplex PCR, while TCRdb's copy carries only in-frame clones and drops some. The table records tens of thousands of clones, over 70% of them present only once. The sample was blood. These receptors were taken from a boy younger than 18 who was a control in a study of pediatric ulcerative colitis.

The chain combines TRBV5-1 with TRBJ1-1, with TRBD1 matching 9 bases. CDR1 is SGHRS and CDR2 is YFSETQ in the germline V gene. The CDR3 is made up of 15 amino acids. V lost 3 bases to trimming and J lost 4 bases; unmatched junction nucleotides: 7. The CDR3 sequence is CASSYGQGLGTEAFF. CDR3 nucleotide sequence: TGCGCCAGCAGCTACGGACAGGGGTTAGGCACTGAAGCTTTCTTT.

V and J are TRBV4-2 and TRBJ2-1; weak D call: TRBD2 (5 bases). Germline V gene data show CDR1 as LGHNA and CDR2 as YNFKEQ. Trimming pared 0 bases from V and 9 bases from J, leaving 15 bases between. This CDR3 is built from 15 residues. CDR3 DNA sequence: TGTGCCAGCAGCCAAGATCAGGACGGGGTAGGTGAGCAGTTCTTC. Translating gives CASSQDQDGVGEQFF.

The gene calls are TRBV19 and TRBJ2-7; 12 bases are shared with TRBD1. This CDR3 contains 15 residues. The germline CDR1 and CDR2 sequences are LNHDA and SQIVND (reference sequence). V was pared by 5 bases and J by 4 bases, with 6 bases of the junction left unmatched. Here the CDR3 reads CASSAGQGARYEQYF. The DNA for the CDR3 is TGTGCCAGTAGTGCGGGACAGGGGGCGCGATACGAGCAGTACTTC.

There are a few counts of this clone. This chain connects TRBV2 to TRBJ2-1; TRBD2 agrees at 8 bases. CDR1 is SNHLY, CDR2 FYNNEI, per germline. Trimming took 4 bases from V and 6 from J; bases not matched to a gene: 23. CDR3 size: 20 residues. CDR3 loop: CASSVPGVPFSGKVSNEQFF. The DNA for the CDR3 is TGTGCCAGCAGTGTACCCGGGGTTCCCTTTAGCGGGAAGGTTAGCAATGAGCAGTTCTTC.

The chain has TRBV4-3 and TRBJ2-1, with 7 bases fitting TRBD1. CDR1 is LGHNA, CDR2 YSLEER, per germline. Germline trimming cut 3 bases from V and 5 bases from J; bases unmatched to any gene: 7. The CDR3 extends over 15 amino acids. CDR3: CASSHSDRNHNEQFF. The CDR3 DNA sequence: TGCGCCAGCAGCCACTCGGACAGGAATCACAATGAGCAGTTCTTC.

The chain combines TRBV2 with TRBJ2-4, with no clear D. Trimming took 2 bases from V and 5 from J, leaving 19 bases between them. The CDR3 totals 17 residues. The germline V gene encodes CDR1 SNHLY and CDR2 FYNNEI. CDR3 sequence reads: CASSEHVFLRPENIQYF. DNA of the CDR3: TGTGCCAGCAGTGAACACGTCTTCCTCCGTCCCGAAAACATTCAGTACTTC.

DNA for the CDR3: TGCAGCGTTGAAGATCGCGGAATAAGCCCGAGTGGAAACACCATATATTTT. Translation gives CSVEDRGISPSGNTIYF. The chain joins TRBV29-1 to TRBJ1-3; D gene ambiguous. This CDR3 is built from 17 residues. Per the germline V gene, CDR1 is SQVTM and CDR2 is ANQGSEA. V was clipped by 0 bases and J by 3 bases, with 18 bases between them.

This chain links TRBV2 with TRBJ1-2; D unresolved. Deletions cut 8 bases from V and 7 bases from J, with 23 bases between. CDR3 size: 15 residues. Germline values: CDR1 SNHLY, CDR2 FYNNEI. The CDR3 nucleotides read TGTGCCAGCTTTCTCCCCAGGCCCCCGGAGTCTGGCTACACCTTC. It encodes CASFLPRPPESGYTF.

The chain links TRBV7-6 to TRBJ1-3; D is undetermined. The V gene lost 5 bases and the J gene lost 0 bases, with 14 bases spanning the gap. The length of the CDR3 is 16 residues. Per the germline V gene, CDR1 is SGHVS and CDR2 is FNYEAQ. The CDR3 nucleotides read TGTGCCAGCAGCCTCGGCGGGGTCCTCTCTGGAAACACCATATATTTT. Translating gives CASSLGGVLSGNTIYF.

This clone was counted between two and nine times. The V and J genes are TRBV10-3 and TRBJ1-5; D is unclear. Germline CDR1 and CDR2: ENHRY and SYGVKD. CDR3 length equals 14 residues. Trimming removed 4 bases from V and 3 bases from J, with 10 bases in between. The CDR3: CAISGRPYNQPQHF. In DNA, the CDR3 is TGTGCCATCAGTGGCAGGCCCTACAATCAGCCCCAGCATTTT.

This chain connects TRBV4-3 to TRBJ2-7; no reliable D call. Germline values: CDR1 LGHNA, CDR2 YSLEER. CDR3 length: 15 residues. Deletions cut 6 bases from V and 3 bases from J, with 18 bases between. DNA of the CDR3: TGCGCCAGCAGTCACTCTGTAGGCCCGGACTACGAGCAGTACTTC. This gives the protein CASSHSVGPDYEQYF.

J is TRBJ2-7 and V is TRBV29-1, with 7 bases identical to TRBD1. V lost 6 bases to trimming and J lost 3 bases; unmatched junction nucleotides: 5. Looked up from germline, CDR1 is SQVTM and CDR2 is ANQGSEA. The CDR3 length is 12 residues. In DNA, the CDR3 is TGCAGCGTCGAGGGACAGAACTACGAGCAGTACTTC. Amino acid sequence: CSVEGQNYEQYF.

The gene calls are TRBV19 and TRBJ2-3; TRBD2 might be the D (7 bases). Germline CDR1 is LNHDA and CDR2 is SQIVND (reference sequence). The CDR3 has 14 amino acids. Trimming pared 10 bases from V and 3 bases from J, leaving 17 bases between. The CDR3 DNA reads as TGTGCCACCCACGGGGGGCTAGATACAGATACGCAGTATTTT. Translating gives CATHGGLDTDTQYF.

In its sample, this clone was seen once. This chain uses TRBV19 with TRBJ2-7; possibly TRBD2 for D (6 bases). Looked up from germline, CDR1 is LNHDA and CDR2 is SQIVND (reference sequence). CDR3 length: 17 amino acids. V lost 0 bases, J lost 5 bases, and 20 bases lay in between. The CDR3 DNA is TGTGCCAGTAGTATAGATTCATCAGGACTAAGAATCCACGAGCAGTACTTC. This codes for CASSIDSSGLRIHEQYF.

The chain couples TRBV10-3 to TRBJ2-7, with a weak D call TRBD2 (6 bases). The germline V gene encodes CDR1 ENHRY and CDR2 SYGVKD. This CDR3 contains 14 residues. V dropped 0 bases and J dropped 6 bases, with 12 bases sitting between them. CDR3 DNA sequence: TGTGCCATCAGTGAGTCGGAGGGGAGGAGCGAGCAGTACTTC. It encodes CAISESEGRSEQYF.

The chain employs TRBV27 and TRBJ2-1; 11 bases are shared with TRBD1. The germline gives CDR1 MNHEY, CDR2 SMNVEV (reference sequence). The CDR3 contains 14 residues. The ends lost 4 bases at V and 5 bases at J; junction bases unmatched: 1. The CDR3 DNA follows: TGTGCCAGCAGTTGGGACAGGGGGGACAATGAGCAGTTCTTC. Translating it yields CASSWDRGDNEQFF.

V is TRBV4-1 and J is TRBJ2-7, with 9 bases that match TRBD1. Germline V CDR1 and CDR2: MGHRA, YSYEKL. The V segment lost 1 base and the J segment 3 bases; nucleotides outside the gene matches: 7. The CDR3 length is 16 residues. The CDR3 is CASSQAQTGGGYEQYF. The CDR3 DNA sequence: TGCGCCAGCAGCCAAGCCCAGACAGGGGGAGGCTACGAGCAGTACTTC.

This chain connects TRBV19 to TRBJ1-4; tentative D call: TRBD1 (5 bases). The V end lost 5 bases, the J end lost 10 bases, and 14 bases lay between the germline ends. The CDR3 length is 13 residues. Germline-derived CDR1 and CDR2 are LNHDA and SQIVND (reference sequence). The CDR3 DNA is TGTGCCAGTAGTGTGCAGGGTACAGGAAAACTGTTTTTT. Translation gives CASSVQGTGKLFF.

V usage is TRBV5-4 and J usage is TRBJ2-1; D is unresolved. Germline lookup yields CDR1 SGHNT and CDR2 YYREEE (reference sequence). Trimming removed 3 bases from V and 5 bases from J, with 9 bases in between. The CDR3 contains 13 residues. The CDR3 sequence is CASSYDNDNEQFF. CDR3 bases: TGTGCCAGCAGCTATGACAACGACAATGAGCAGTTCTTC.

The gene calls are TRBV27 and TRBJ2-3; D is unresolved. Germline assignment: CDR1 MNHEY and CDR2 SMNVEV (reference sequence). Trimming removed 5 bases from V and 6 bases from J, with 9 bases in between. CDR3 size: 12 residues. The CDR3 sequence: CASSQSSDTQYF. In DNA form, the CDR3 reads TGTGCCAGCAGTCAATCTTCTGATACGCAGTATTTT.

J is TRBJ1-5 and V is TRBV19; no clear D gene. Germline CDR1 reads LNHDA; CDR2 reads SQIVND (reference sequence). Between the trimmed V and J ends, which lost 5 bases and 4 bases, there was a span of 21 bases. The CDR3 extends over 17 amino acids. Here the CDR3 DNA reads TGTGCCAGTAGTCTTCACCCACTTACCAAAGGTAATCAGCCCCAGCATTTT. As protein: CASSLHPLTKGNQPQHF. Drawing the rest from reference TRBV19 and TRBJ1-5, the complete variable domain is DGGITQSPKYLFRKEGQNVTLSCEQNLNHDAMYWYRQDPGQGLRLIYYSQIVNDFQKGDIAEGYSVSREKKESFPLTVTSAQKNPTAFYLCASSLHPLTKGNQPQHFGDGTRLSIL.

The rearrangement uses TRBV6-4 and TRBJ1-4, with TRBD1 matching 9 bases. This CDR3 region has 18 residues. Germline CDR1 is MRHNA and CDR2 is SNTAGT. Trimming cost V 2 bases and J 0 bases; bases outside gene matches: 7. The CDR3 sequence is CASSDRDRARATNEKLFF. In DNA form, the CDR3 reads TGTGCCAGCAGTGACCGGGACAGGGCACGGGCAACTAATGAAAAACTGTTTTTT.

The rearrangement joins TRBV11-2 to TRBJ2-7; 9 nucleotides agree with TRBD1. Germline assignment: CDR1 SGHAT and CDR2 FQNNGV. V trimming: 5 bases; J trimming: 0 bases; junction bases outside the gene matches: 5. This CDR3 has 15 residues. For the CDR3, the DNA is TGTGCCAGCAGCCGAGGACAGGGGCTCTCCTACGAGCAGTACTTC. Residues: CASSRGQGLSYEQYF.

The rearrangement uses TRBV30 and TRBJ1-1; 9 bases line up with TRBD1. Germline loops: CDR1 GTSNPN, CDR2 SVGIG (reference sequence). There are 17 residues in the CDR3. With 7 bases clipped from V and 1 base from J, the junction kept 16 bases outside the gene matches. The CDR3 reads CASHPQDRGNWNTEAFF. CDR3 DNA sequence: TGTGCCTCACATCCCCAAGACAGGGGGAATTGGAACACTGAAGCTTTCTTT. Full variable domain (rest looked up from reference TRBV30 and TRBJ1-1): SQTIHQWPATLVQPVGSPLSLECTVEGTSNPNLYWYRQAAGRGLQLLFYSVGIGQISSEVPQNLSASRPQDRQFILSSKKLLLSDSGFYLCASHPQDRGNWNTEAFFGQGTRLTVV.

The chain's CDR3 is CASSSQLNLAGGREQYF. The CDR3, as DNA: TGCGCCAGCAGCTCACAACTAAATCTAGCGGGAGGGCGTGAGCAGTACTTC. The chain employs TRBV5-1 and TRBJ2-7, with TRBD2 matching 12 bases. Germline loops: CDR1 SGHRS, CDR2 YFSETQ. The J segment lost 7 bases and the V segment lost 3 bases, leaving 14 bases of the junction unmatched. The CDR3 has 17 residues. Filled out from reference TRBV5-1 and TRBJ2-7, the complete variable domain reads KAGVTQTPRYLIKTRGQQVTLSCSPISGHRSVSWYQQTPGQGLQFLFEYFSETQRNKGNFPGRFSGRQFSNSRSEMNVSTLELGDSALYLCASSSQLNLAGGREQYFGPGTRLTVT.

The rearrangement links TRBV7-9 to TRBJ1-5, with 7 bases identical to TRBD1. Germline CDR1 reads SEHNR; CDR2 reads FQNEAQ (reference sequence). CDR3 length: 18 amino acids. Unmatched junction bases numbered 16, after V lost 4 bases and J lost 4 bases. The CDR3 reads CASSSNEKKDRPNQPQHF. The CDR3 bases are TGTGCCAGCAGCTCGAATGAAAAAAAGGACAGGCCGAATCAGCCCCAGCATTTT.

This clone was seen a few times. The chain combines TRBV6-1 with TRBJ1-4; 9 bases line up with TRBD1. V was clipped by 0 bases and J by 6 bases; unmatched bases: 5. Germline assignment: CDR1 MNHNS and CDR2 SASEGT. The CDR3 contains 16 residues. The CDR3 DNA is TGTGCCAGCAGTGAAGCGCAGGGACAGGGCCATGAAAAACTGTTTTTT. It codes for CASSEAQGQGHEKLFF.

J is TRBJ2-1 and V is TRBV6-5, with TRBD1 matching 7 bases. The V and J ends lost 0 bases and 1 base, in that order; junction bases with no gene match: 3. The CDR3 has 16 amino acids. From germline, CDR1 is MNHEY and CDR2 SVGAGI. The CDR3 sequence: CASSYSPGQSYNEQFF. CDR3 nucleotide sequence: TGTGCCAGCAGTTACTCTCCGGGACAGTCCTACAATGAGCAGTTCTTC.

CDR3 in amino acids: CASMGGALYEQYF. The CDR3 nucleotides are TGTGCCAGCATGGGAGGGGCGCTCTACGAGCAGTACTTC. The chain recombines TRBV6-5 with TRBJ2-7; TRBD2 matches at 7 bases. The CDR3 is 13 amino acids. Germline lookup yields CDR1 MNHEY and CDR2 SVGAGI. V shed 7 bases, J shed 3 bases, and the junction held 6 bases outside the gene matches.